What follows are 29 T cell receptor beta chains derived from one specimen sequenced in a study of T cell responses to AZD1222 COVID-19 vaccine. Assay: immunoSEQ multiplex PCR; the TCRdb copy retains only in-frame clones and omits some. The table records about 220,000 clones, roughly 91% of them present only once. This material consisted of peripheral blood, taken on day 0 of MenACWY control vaccination. These TCRs come from an adult in good health.

The gene calls are TRBV19 and TRBJ2-5; tentatively, D is TRBD2 (6 bases). Per the germline V gene, CDR1 is LNHDA and CDR2 is SQIVND (reference sequence). This CDR3 is built from 12 residues. V lost 6 bases and J lost 5, with 10 bases in between. CDR3 sequence: CASSAGRETQYF. CDR3 nucleotide sequence: TGTGCCAGTAGCGCGGGGAGGGAGACCCAGTACTTC. The variable domain in full, with the rest retrieved from reference TRBV19 and TRBJ2-5, is DGGITQSPKYLFRKEGQNVTLSCEQNLNHDAMYWYRQDPGQGLRLIYYSQIVNDFQKGDIAEGYSVSREKKESFPLTVTSAQKNPTAFYLCASSAGRETQYFGPGTRLLVL.

The chain combines TRBV4-2 with TRBJ1-1; no firm D call. CDR3 length: 14 residues. Germline-derived CDR1 and CDR2 are LGHNA and YNFKEQ. V lost 1 base and J lost 4, with 10 bases in between. This CDR3 is CASSQVGGSTEAFF. CDR3 DNA: TGTGCCAGCAGCCAAGTGGGTGGGAGCACTGAAGCTTTCTTT.

DNA of the CDR3: TGTGCCAGCAGCCAAGATCTCGGAAGCTATGGCTACACCTTC. It encodes CASSQDLGSYGYTF. The J gene is TRBJ1-2, the V gene TRBV3-1 (or the pseudogene TRBV3-2); D uncertain. The CDR3 loop spans 14 amino acids. Trimming cost V 0 bases and J 4 bases, with 9 bases left between them. The germline V gene encodes CDR1 LGHDT and CDR2 YNNKEL (reference sequence).

The CDR3 sequence: CSVQGGEKLFF. The CDR3 DNA sequence: TGCAGCGTTCAGGGTGGGGAAAAACTGTTTTTT. The V gene is TRBV29-1, the J gene TRBJ1-4, with D possibly TRBD1 on 5 matching bases. Trimming removed 5 bases from V and 8 bases from J, with 9 bases in between. The CDR3 runs to 11 residues. The V gene's germline CDR1 is SQVTM and CDR2 ANQGSEA.

The V gene is TRBV4-1, the J gene TRBJ1-1; D gene uncertain. The CDR3 runs to 14 residues. V gave up 7 bases and J gave up 0 bases, with 12 bases separating them. Germline-derived CDR1 and CDR2 are MGHRA and YSYEKL. CDR3 residues: CASNPLSMNTEAFF. The DNA of the CDR3 is TGCGCCAGCAACCCGCTTTCCATGAACACTGAAGCTTTCTTT.

This chain connects TRBV5-4 to TRBJ2-5; 7 bases match TRBD1. Germline V gives CDR1 SGHNT, CDR2 YYREEE (reference sequence). The CDR3 extends over 14 amino acids. The J segment lost 1 base and the V segment lost 5 bases, leaving 5 bases of the junction unmatched. CDR3 DNA: TGTGCCAGCAGATCCACAGGGGTCCAAGAGACCCAGTACTTC. Its protein product is CASRSTGVQETQYF.

This clone was found once. V and J are TRBV28 and TRBJ1-2, with D perhaps matching TRBD1 (6 bases). CDR1 and CDR2 from the germline V gene are MDHEN and SYDVKM. The V end lost 6 bases, the J end lost 8 bases, and 22 bases lay between the germline ends. The CDR3 runs 15 residues. The CDR3 reads CASRPESAGAFGYTF. In nucleotides, the CDR3 is TGTGCCAGCAGACCCGAGTCAGCGGGGGCGTTCGGCTACACCTTC.

J is TRBJ2-1 and V is TRBV6-5, with a weak D call TRBD1 (7 bases). V lost 6 bases and J lost 4, with 16 bases in between. Per germline, CDR1 MNHEY and CDR2 SVGAGI. There are 15 residues in the CDR3. The CDR3 region is CASSRDQGGYNEQFF. Here the CDR3 DNA reads TGTGCCAGCAGCCGGGACCAGGGGGGTTACAATGAGCAGTTCTTC.

V and J are TRBV1 and TRBJ2-7; the D call of TRBD2 is as the table states it, not checked on the DNA. TRBV1 is designated a pseudogene. CDR3 size: 15 residues. CDR3 protein: CTSSPMEERSYEQYF. The DNA of the CDR3 is TGCACCAGCAGCCCCATGGAGGAGCGCTCCTACGAGCAGTACTTC.

The chain joins TRBV3-1 (or the pseudogene TRBV3-2) to TRBJ2-7, with 10 positions matching TRBD1. The CDR3 loop spans 14 amino acids. Germline assignment: CDR1 LGHDT and CDR2 YNNKEL (reference sequence). The V segment lost 2 bases and the J segment 6 bases; nucleotides outside the gene matches: 4. CDR3 sequence (DNA): TGTGCCAGCAGCCAAACCGGGACAGGGGTCGAGCAGTACTTC. Translation gives CASSQTGTGVEQYF.

This chain joins TRBV3-1 (or the pseudogene TRBV3-2) and TRBJ1-5; a possible D gene is TRBD1 (5 bases). The length of the CDR3 is 15 residues. Trimming took 0 bases from V and 3 from J, leaving 9 bases between them. Germline values: CDR1 LGHDT, CDR2 YNNKEL (reference sequence). The CDR3 region is CASSQERGFNQPQHF. CDR3 sequence (DNA): TGTGCCAGCAGCCAAGAGAGGGGCTTCAATCAGCCCCAGCATTTT.

This clone was seen a single time. This chain uses TRBV12-3 or TRBV12-4 with TRBJ1-1, with D unresolved. The CDR3 sequence is 12 residues long. The V end was cut by 2 bases, the J end by 9 bases, with 10 bases between. The CDR3 coding sequence is TGTGCCAGCAGTTTAACACTAAGGAAAGCTTTCTTT. It is translated as CASSLTLRKAFF.

The CDR3 nucleotides read TGTGCCTGGAGCAAACAGCCGAACACTGAAGCTTTCTTT. This gives the protein CAWSKQPNTEAFF. The chain carries TRBV30 and TRBJ1-1; no clear D. V lost 3 bases, J lost 1 base, and 9 bases lay in between. The CDR3 spans 13 residues. Germline CDR1 reads GTSNPN; CDR2 reads SVGIG (reference sequence).

This clone has just a few counts. The rearrangement uses TRBV5-1 and TRBJ1-1; D may be TRBD1 (6 bases). This CDR3 spans 13 amino acids. The V gene's germline CDR1 is SGHRS and CDR2 YFSETQ. The V gene lost 4 bases and the J gene lost 6 bases, with 13 bases spanning the gap. The CDR3 DNA is TGCGCCAGCAGCCTGGCGGCAGGGGCTGAAGCTTTCTTT. It is translated as CASSLAAGAEAFF.

The chain recombines TRBV19 with TRBJ1-2, with D uncertain. The CDR3 contains 15 residues. Deletions cut 7 bases from V and 0 bases from J, with 15 bases between. Germline V CDR1 and CDR2: LNHDA, SQIVND (reference sequence). The CDR3 region is CASTPIAGANYGYTF. The CDR3 bases are TGTGCCAGTACCCCCATCGCGGGAGCTAACTATGGCTACACCTTC.

J is TRBJ1-2 and V is TRBV2; D not certain. The CDR3 totals 12 residues. CDR1 is SNHLY, CDR2 FYNNEI, per germline. Between the trimmed V and J ends, which lost 11 bases and 4 bases, there was a span of 14 bases. As DNA, the CDR3 is TGTGCCGCCAGCCGAGTAGGCTATGGCTACACCTTC. It yields the protein CAASRVGYGYTF.

The V gene is TRBV19, the J gene TRBJ1-5; 7 positions agree with TRBD1. CDR3 length: 16 residues. V dropped 4 bases and J dropped 1; count of bases not matched to a gene: 7. Germline V lookup: CDR1 LNHDA, CDR2 SQIVND (reference sequence). CDR3 loop: CASSKQGRRSNQPQHF. The CDR3 coding sequence is TGTGCCAGTAGTAAACAGGGGAGAAGGAGCAATCAGCCCCAGCATTTT. The full variable domain, its missing parts supplied by reference TRBV19 and TRBJ1-5, is DGGITQSPKYLFRKEGQNVTLSCEQNLNHDAMYWYRQDPGQGLRLIYYSQIVNDFQKGDIAEGYSVSREKKESFPLTVTSAQKNPTAFYLCASSKQGRRSNQPQHFGDGTRLSIL.

The V gene is TRBV12-3 or TRBV12-4, the J gene TRBJ2-5; D remains ambiguous. Trimming cost V 3 bases and J 4 bases, with 9 bases left between them. The CDR3 extends over 13 amino acids. The CDR3 reads CASSFGLRETQYF. The CDR3 region has the DNA TGTGCCAGCAGTTTCGGTCTGAGAGAGACCCAGTACTTC.

The rearrangement uses TRBV20-1 and TRBJ2-2, with D maybe TRBD1 (5 bases). V gave up 6 bases and J gave up 2 bases, with 19 bases separating them. This CDR3 contains 16 residues. Germline CDR1 and CDR2: DFQATT and SNEGSKA (reference sequence). DNA of the CDR3: TGCAGTGCAAGTCTCAATAACAGGAGAAACACCGGGGAGCTGTTTTTT. This translates into CSASLNNRRNTGELFF.

The chain joins TRBV11-3 to TRBJ2-5; D not resolved. Germline V lookup: CDR1 SGHNT, CDR2 YENEEA. The CDR3 runs to 15 residues. V lost 5 bases to trimming and J lost 1 base, with 14 bases between them. CDR3 residues: CASSPGLGVQETQYF. CDR3 sequence (DNA): TGTGCCAGCAGCCCAGGCCTGGGCGTCCAAGAGACCCAGTACTTC.

In this sample, this clone turned up once. This rearrangement joins TRBV3-1 (or the pseudogene TRBV3-2) to TRBJ2-7; a weak D match, TRBD1 (5 bases). CDR3 length: 15 amino acids. The germline V gene encodes CDR1 LGHDT and CDR2 YNNKEL (reference sequence). Trimming pared 1 base from V and 0 bases from J, leaving 10 bases between. The CDR3 loop reads CASSQGPGHSYEQYF. The CDR3 DNA reads as TGTGCCAGCAGCCAAGGGCCAGGGCACTCCTACGAGCAGTACTTC.

The J gene is TRBJ1-1, the V gene TRBV27, with D perhaps TRBD1 (5 bases). The germline CDR1 and CDR2 sequences are MNHEY and SMNVEV (reference sequence). CDR3 length equals 13 residues. The V and J ends lost 4 bases and 8 bases respectively, with 14 bases between them. The CDR3 nucleotides are TGTGCCAGCAGTTACGTCCGGGACGGAGAAGCTTTCTTT. Amino acid sequence: CASSYVRDGEAFF.

V gene TRBV27 combines with J gene TRBJ1-4; 9 bases agree with TRBD1. V lost 6 bases and J lost 5; bases outside the gene matches: 10. The V gene's germline CDR1 is MNHEY and CDR2 SMNVEV (reference sequence). There are 16 residues in the CDR3. The CDR3 sequence is CASSFGTGTGNEKLFF. The DNA for the CDR3 is TGTGCCAGCAGCTTTGGGACCGGGACAGGGAATGAAAAACTGTTTTTT.

The V gene is TRBV10-3, the J gene TRBJ1-1, with D perhaps matching TRBD1 (6 bases). Looked up from germline, CDR1 is ENHRY and CDR2 is SYGVKD. CDR3 size: 13 residues. V shed 6 bases and J shed 4 bases, with 12 bases lying between them. This CDR3 reads CAIRPDRSTEAFF. The CDR3 DNA is TGTGCCATCAGACCAGACAGGTCCACTGAAGCTTTCTTT.

The V gene is TRBV5-1, the J gene TRBJ2-3; D tentatively fits TRBD1 or TRBD2 (6 bases each). Germline lookup yields CDR1 SGHRS and CDR2 YFSETQ. V dropped 0 bases and J dropped 2 bases, with 13 bases sitting between them. CDR3 length: 16 amino acids. The CDR3 nucleotides read TGCGCCAGCAGCTTGGCCACGGGGGCCATCACAGATACGCAGTATTTT. Protein: CASSLATGAITDTQYF.

The chain carries TRBV29-1 and TRBJ2-4; TRBD1 or TRBD2 may be the D gene (5 bases each). CDR1 is SQVTM, CDR2 ANQGSEA, per germline. Trimming removed 7 bases at V and 5 bases at J, with 12 bases between. The CDR3 contains 12 residues. In DNA form, the CDR3 reads TGCAGCGCCCGGGGCTATGAAAACATTCAGTACTTC. Translating gives CSARGYENIQYF.

The chain carries TRBV19 and TRBJ1-2, with D maybe TRBD1 (5 bases). This CDR3 region has 13 residues. Germline V lookup: CDR1 LNHDA, CDR2 SQIVND (reference sequence). V was cut by 1 base and J by 5 bases, with 8 bases left in between. The CDR3 coding sequence is TGTGCCAGTAGTATAGCGGCAGGGTATGGCTACACCTTC. It encodes CASSIAAGYGYTF.

This clone was detected once. The rearrangement links TRBV19 to TRBJ1-1; D is unclear. The germline V gene encodes CDR1 LNHDA and CDR2 SQIVND (reference sequence). V was pared by 5 bases and J by 6 bases, with 13 bases between. The CDR3 is 13 residues long. The CDR3 DNA is TGTGCCAGTAGTTTCGCGGCCGGGGCTGAAGCTTTCTTT. It codes for CASSFAAGAEAFF.

The J gene is TRBJ1-3, the V gene TRBV30, with D perhaps TRBD1 (5 bases). The CDR3 is made up of 18 amino acids. V shed 0 bases and J shed 2 bases, with 20 bases lying between them. The germline V gene encodes CDR1 GTSNPN and CDR2 SVGIG (reference sequence). The CDR3 bases are TGTGCCTGGAGTGTAGGTTGGCCCGGGGGGTTCGCTGGAAACACCATATATTTT. It translates to CAWSVGWPGGFAGNTIYF.